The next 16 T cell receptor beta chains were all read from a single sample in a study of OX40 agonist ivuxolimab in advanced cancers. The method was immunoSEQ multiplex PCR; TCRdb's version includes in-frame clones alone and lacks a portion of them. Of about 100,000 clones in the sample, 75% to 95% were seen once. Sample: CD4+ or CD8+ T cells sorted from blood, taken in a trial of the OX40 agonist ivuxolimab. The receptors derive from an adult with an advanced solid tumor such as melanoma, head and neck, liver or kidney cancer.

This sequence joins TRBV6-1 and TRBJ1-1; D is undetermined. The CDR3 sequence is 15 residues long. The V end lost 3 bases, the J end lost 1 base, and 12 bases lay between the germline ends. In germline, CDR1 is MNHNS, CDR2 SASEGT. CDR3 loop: CASSESLSRNTEAFF. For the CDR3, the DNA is TGTGCCAGCAGTGAGTCCCTAAGTAGGAACACTGAAGCTTTCTTT.

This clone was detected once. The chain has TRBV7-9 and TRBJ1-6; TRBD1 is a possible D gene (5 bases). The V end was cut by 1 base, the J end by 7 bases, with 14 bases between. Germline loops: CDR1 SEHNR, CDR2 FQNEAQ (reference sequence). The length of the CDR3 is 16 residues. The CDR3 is CASSLGTGVRNSPLHF. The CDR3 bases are TGTGCCAGCAGCTTAGGGACGGGGGTGCGGAATTCACCCCTCCACTTT.

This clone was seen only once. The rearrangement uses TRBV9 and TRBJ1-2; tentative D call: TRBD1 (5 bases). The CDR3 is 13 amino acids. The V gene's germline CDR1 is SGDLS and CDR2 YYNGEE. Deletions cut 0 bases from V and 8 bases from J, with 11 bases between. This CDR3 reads CASSVGDSRGYTF. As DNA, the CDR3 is TGTGCCAGCAGCGTAGGAGACAGTCGGGGCTACACCTTC.

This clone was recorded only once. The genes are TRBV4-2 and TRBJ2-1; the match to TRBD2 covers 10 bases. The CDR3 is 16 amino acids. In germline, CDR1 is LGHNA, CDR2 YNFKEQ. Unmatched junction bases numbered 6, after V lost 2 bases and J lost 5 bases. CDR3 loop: CASSQRPGLADNEQFF. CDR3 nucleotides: TGTGCCAGCAGCCAACGCCCTGGACTAGCGGACAATGAGCAGTTCTTC.

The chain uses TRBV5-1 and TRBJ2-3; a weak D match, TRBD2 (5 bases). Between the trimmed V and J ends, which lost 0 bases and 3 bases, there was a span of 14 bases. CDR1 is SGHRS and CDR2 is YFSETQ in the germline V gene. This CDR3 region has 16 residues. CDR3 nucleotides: TGCGCCAGCAGCTTGGGGGTGGACTCGAATACAGATACGCAGTATTTT. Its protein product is CASSLGVDSNTDTQYF. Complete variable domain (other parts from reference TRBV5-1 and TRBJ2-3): KAGVTQTPRYLIKTRGQQVTLSCSPISGHRSVSWYQQTPGQGLQFLFEYFSETQRNKGNFPGRFSGRQFSNSRSEMNVSTLELGDSALYLCASSLGVDSNTDTQYFGPGTRLTVL.

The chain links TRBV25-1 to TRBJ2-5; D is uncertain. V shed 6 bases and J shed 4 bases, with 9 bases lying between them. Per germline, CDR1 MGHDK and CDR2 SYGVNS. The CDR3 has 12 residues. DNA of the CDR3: TGTGCCAGCAGCGCGTTCGGAGAGACCCAGTACTTC. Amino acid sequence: CASSAFGETQYF.

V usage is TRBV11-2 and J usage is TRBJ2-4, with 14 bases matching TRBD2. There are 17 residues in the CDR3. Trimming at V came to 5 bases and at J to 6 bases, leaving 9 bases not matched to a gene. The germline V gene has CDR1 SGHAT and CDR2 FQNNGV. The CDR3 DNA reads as TGTGCCAGCAGCAAGGGACTAGCGGGAGAAGAAGGAAACATTCAGTACTTC. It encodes CASSKGLAGEEGNIQYF.

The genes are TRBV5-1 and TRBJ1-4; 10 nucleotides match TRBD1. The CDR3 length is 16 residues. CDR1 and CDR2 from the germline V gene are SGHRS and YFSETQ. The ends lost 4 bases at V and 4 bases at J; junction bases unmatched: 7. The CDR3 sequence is CASSPWTGGNNEKLFF. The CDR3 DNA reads TGCGCCAGCAGCCCCTGGACAGGGGGGAATAATGAAAAACTGTTTTTT.

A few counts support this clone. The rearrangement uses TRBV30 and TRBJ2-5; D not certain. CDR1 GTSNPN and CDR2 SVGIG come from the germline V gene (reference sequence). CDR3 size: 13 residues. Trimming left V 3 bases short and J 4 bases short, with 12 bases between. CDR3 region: CAWRVFPVETQYF. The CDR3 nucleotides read TGTGCCTGGAGAGTCTTCCCCGTAGAGACCCAGTACTTC.

The CDR3 protein is CSVVDPSYEQYF. CDR3 bases: TGCAGCGTAGTCGACCCGTCCTACGAGCAGTACTTC. The chain carries TRBV29-1 and TRBJ2-7; no definite D call. CDR1 and CDR2 (germline): SQVTM, ANQGSEA. V shed 6 bases and J shed 1 base, with 10 bases lying between them. The CDR3 loop spans 12 amino acids.

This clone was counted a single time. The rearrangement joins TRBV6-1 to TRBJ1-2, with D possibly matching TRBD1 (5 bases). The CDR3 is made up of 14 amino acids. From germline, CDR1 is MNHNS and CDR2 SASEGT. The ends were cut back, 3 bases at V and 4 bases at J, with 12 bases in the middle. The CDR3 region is CASSDRARGYGYTF. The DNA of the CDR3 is TGTGCCAGCAGTGACAGGGCAAGGGGCTATGGCTACACCTTC.

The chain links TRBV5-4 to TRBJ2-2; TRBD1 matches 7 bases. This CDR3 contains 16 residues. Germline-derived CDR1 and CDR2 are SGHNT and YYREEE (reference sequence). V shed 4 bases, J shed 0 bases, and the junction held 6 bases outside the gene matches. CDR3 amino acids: CASSVPGQSNTGELFF. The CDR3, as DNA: TGTGCCAGCAGCGTGCCGGGACAGTCGAACACCGGGGAGCTGTTTTTT.

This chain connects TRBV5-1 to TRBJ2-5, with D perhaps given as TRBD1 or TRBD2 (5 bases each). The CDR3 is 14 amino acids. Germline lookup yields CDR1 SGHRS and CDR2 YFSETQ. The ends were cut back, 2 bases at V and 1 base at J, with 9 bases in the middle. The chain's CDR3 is CASSFSGLQETQYF. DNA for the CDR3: TGCGCCAGCAGCTTTTCGGGGCTCCAAGAGACCCAGTACTTC.

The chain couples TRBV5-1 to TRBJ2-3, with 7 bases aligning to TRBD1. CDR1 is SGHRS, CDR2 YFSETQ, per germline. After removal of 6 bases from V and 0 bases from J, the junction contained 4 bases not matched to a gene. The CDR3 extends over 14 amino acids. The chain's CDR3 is CASTSGQSTDTQYF. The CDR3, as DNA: TGCGCCAGCACCTCGGGACAGAGCACAGATACGCAGTATTTT.

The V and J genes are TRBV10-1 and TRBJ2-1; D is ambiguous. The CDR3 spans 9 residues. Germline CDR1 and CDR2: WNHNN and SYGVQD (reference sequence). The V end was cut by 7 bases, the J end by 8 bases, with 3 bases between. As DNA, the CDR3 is TGCGCCAGCAAGGATGAGCAGTTCTTC. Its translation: CASKDEQFF.

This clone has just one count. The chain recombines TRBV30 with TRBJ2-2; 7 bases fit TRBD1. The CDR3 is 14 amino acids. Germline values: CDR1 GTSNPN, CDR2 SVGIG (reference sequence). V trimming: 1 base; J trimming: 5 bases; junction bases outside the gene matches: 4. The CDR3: CAWSALGQTGELFF. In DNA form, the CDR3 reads TGTGCCTGGAGTGCCCTGGGACAGACCGGGGAGCTGTTTTTT.